These 14 T cell receptor beta chains originate from one sample sequenced in a study of blood T cell repertoires in COVID-19. Measured with immunoSEQ multiplex PCR; TCRdb has only the in-frame clones, and not every one. The sample includes approximately 390,000 clones, approximately 87% of them seen just once. Input material: PBMCs or T cells enriched from blood (not recorded which). The source of these receptors is a woman between 50 and 59 years old who had recovered from COVID-19.

V gene TRBV3-1 (or the pseudogene TRBV3-2) combines with J gene TRBJ2-1; D is perhaps TRBD2 (6 bases). Germline-derived CDR1 and CDR2 are LGHDT and YNNKEL (reference sequence). V was pared by 3 bases and J by 2 bases, with 17 bases between. This CDR3 is built from 17 residues. This CDR3 is CASSQGSGGEPYNEQFF. DNA for the CDR3: TGTGCCAGCAGCCAGGGATCCGGGGGAGAGCCCTACAATGAGCAGTTCTTC.

The rearrangement joins TRBV18 to TRBJ1-2, with a weak D call TRBD1 (6 bases). Germline lookup yields CDR1 KGHSH and CDR2 LQKENI. V lost 2 bases to trimming and J lost 6 bases, with 10 bases between them. This CDR3 spans 13 amino acids. The CDR3 loop reads CASSPWTEDGYTF. The CDR3 region has the DNA TGTGCCAGCTCACCATGGACAGAAGATGGCTACACCTTC.

This rearrangement joins TRBV25-1 to TRBJ1-1; D remains ambiguous. Germline V lookup: CDR1 MGHDK, CDR2 SYGVNS. Trimming stripped 7 bases from V and 1 base from J, with 10 bases between. The CDR3 runs 13 residues. The CDR3: CASMGDWNTEAFF. CDR3 sequence (DNA): TGTGCCAGCATGGGAGACTGGAACACTGAAGCTTTCTTT.

This clone was picked up a small number of times. This chain links TRBV24-1 with TRBJ1-1; TRBD1 is a possible D gene (5 bases). V was trimmed by 7 bases and J by 5 bases, leaving 13 bases between them. CDR1 KGHDR and CDR2 SFDVKD come from the germline V gene. The CDR3 is made up of 13 amino acids. The CDR3 loop reads CATSRGEQTEAFF. For the CDR3, the DNA is TGTGCCACCAGCCGGGGGGAGCAGACTGAAGCTTTCTTT.

The J gene is TRBJ2-1, the V gene TRBV9; tentatively, D is TRBD2 (6 bases). Germline CDR1 is SGDLS and CDR2 is YYNGEE. This CDR3 spans 15 amino acids. Trimming pared 4 bases from V and 2 bases from J, leaving 13 bases between. CDR3 region: CASSIRTTTYNEQFF. The CDR3 DNA reads TGTGCCAGCAGCATAAGGACTACCACCTACAATGAGCAGTTCTTC.

The rearrangement links TRBV7-6 to TRBJ1-2; TRBD1 matches 9 bases. V was pared by 1 base and J by 4 bases, with 7 bases of the junction left unmatched. Per the germline V gene, CDR1 is SGHVS and CDR2 is FNYEAQ. The CDR3 extends over 16 amino acids. The DNA of the CDR3 is TGTGCCAGCAGCTTAGGTGGTACAGGGGGCTTCTATGGCTACACCTTC. Its protein is CASSLGGTGGFYGYTF.

This chain uses TRBV18 with TRBJ1-1; D uncertain. V gave up 2 bases and J gave up 6 bases, with 16 bases separating them. The CDR3 extends over 15 amino acids. CDR1 and CDR2 (germline): KGHSH, LQKENI. The CDR3 loop reads CASSPGGGRSPEAFF. Written as DNA, the CDR3 is TGTGCCAGCTCACCAGGCGGAGGTCGAAGCCCTGAAGCTTTCTTT.

The chain's CDR3 is CASSPRSSRDNSPLHF. The CDR3 nucleotides read TGTGCCAGCTCACCTCGGTCGTCCAGGGATAATTCACCCCTCCACTTT. The chain has TRBV18 and TRBJ1-6; a possible D gene is TRBD1 (5 bases). This CDR3 is built from 16 residues. V was pared by 3 bases and J by 5 bases, with 14 bases between. CDR1 is KGHSH, CDR2 LQKENI, per germline.

The chain employs TRBV2 and TRBJ2-5; D may be TRBD1 (6 bases). Trimming took 6 bases from V and 1 from J, leaving 9 bases between them. The CDR3 covers 13 residues. The V gene's germline CDR1 is SNHLY and CDR2 FYNNEI. The CDR3, as DNA: TGTGCCAGCAGCTACAGGGCCCAAGAGACCCAGTACTTC. This gives the protein CASSYRAQETQYF.

The J gene is TRBJ1-1, the V gene TRBV12-2; the D call of TRBD1 is as the table states it, not checked on the DNA. TRBV12-2 is described as a pseudogene. The CDR3 runs to 16 residues. The CDR3 nucleotides are TGTGCAAGTCGCCAGGACAGGGGGCGGGAGAACACTGAAGCTTTCTTT. Translating it yields CASRQDRGRENTEAFF.

The table lists this clone with a few counts. The chain joins TRBV7-9 to TRBJ2-1; 11 bases align to TRBD2. The germline V gene has CDR1 SEHNR and CDR2 FQNEAQ (reference sequence). The CDR3 length is 15 residues. V dropped 5 bases and J dropped 6; count of bases not matched to a gene: 6. This CDR3 is CASSLGTSGGNEQFF. In DNA, the CDR3 is TGTGCCAGCAGCCTGGGGACTAGCGGAGGCAATGAGCAGTTCTTC.

This clone was recorded only once. The chain employs TRBV10-3 and TRBJ2-7; 11 nucleotides agree with TRBD1. The trim removed 4 bases at V and 4 bases at J, leaving 3 bases unmatched. Germline V gene data show CDR1 as ENHRY and CDR2 as SYGVKD. This CDR3 has 14 residues. CDR3 nucleotides: TGTGCCATCAGTGCCGGGACAGGGGGGTACGAGCAGTACTTC. It specifies CAISAGTGGYEQYF.

On this clone: Different DNA sequences within this sample yield the same CDR3. The DNA of the CDR3 is TGTGCCAGCAGCCCCGCCGGGGGTGGGTATGGCTACACCTTC. It specifies CASSPAGGGYGYTF. The V gene is TRBV7-6, the J gene TRBJ1-2; D is possibly TRBD1 (5 bases). Germline values: CDR1 SGHVS, CDR2 FNYEAQ. With 5 bases removed from V and 5 bases from J, the gap between germline ends came to 15 bases. This CDR3 region has 14 residues.

CDR3 region: CASSPYQPGLAGGLGEQFF. The CDR3 DNA is TGTGCCAGCAGCCCATACCAACCCGGGCTAGCGGGGGGTCTGGGTGAGCAGTTCTTC. This sequence joins TRBV3-1 (or the pseudogene TRBV3-2) and TRBJ2-1; 11 bases line up with TRBD2. The CDR3 extends over 19 amino acids. CDR1 and CDR2 (germline): LGHDT, YNNKEL (reference sequence). The junction had 20 bases not matched to a gene; V was cut back by 4 bases and J by 9 bases.